This TCR beta chain was recovered during a study of blood T cell repertoires in COVID-19. Study details: COVID-19 samples collected from the United States, Italy and Spain covered acute and convalescent phases. T cells, B-cell-depleted T cells, or PBMCs provided the cDNA or gDNA that served as material.

The Seattle site enrolled patients during active infection and followed them longitudinally. Original data processing: Reference gene primer amplification gave nucleated cell count estimates. The assay was immunoSEQ multiplex PCR, and TCRdb's table has in-frame clones only and misses some. V and J calls plus clone size are reproduced from that table; the DNA served to infer D and trimming. Among 200,000 to 250,000 clones listed, about 93% were seen once. This CDR3 spans 13 amino acids. V lost 0 bases to trimming and J lost 12 bases; unmatched junction nucleotides: 7. Germline CDR1 MNHNY, CDR2 SVGAGI (reference sequence).

The rearrangement joins TRBV6-6 to TRBJ1-1, with TRBD1 matching 7 bases. The sequence was obtained from a man in his fifties or sixties with COVID-19, enrolled during active disease. Sequenced: peripheral blood. In DNA form, the CDR3 reads TGTGCCAGCAGTTACTCGGAAGGGGGCTGGACTTTCTTT. Amino acid sequence: CASSYSEGGWTFF.